This TCR beta chain was retrieved from a study of blood T cells in healthy people across ages. Findings and limits, study-wide: Aged donors had fewer naive CD4+ cells and lower diversity than long-lived donors.

Using a J-beta primer mix together with a sample-barcoded 5' primer, a second PCR was run for roughly 7 to 11 cycles. A tag from a template-switch adaptor with 12 random nucleotides marked each cDNA molecule. TCRdb reprocessed the 5' RACE reads with MiXCR, giving one entry per CDR3 protein. The table has about 830,000 distinct CDR3 sequences, roughly 50% seen once. PBMCs numbering at least 6 million were isolated per sample. The amount of total RNA extracted per sample was at least 5 micrograms. V dropped 4 bases and J dropped 6 bases, with 21 bases sitting between them. This CDR3 comprises 16 residues. Germline V gives CDR1 SGHAT, CDR2 FQNNGV. About this clonotype itself: The antigen is unknown.

The chain combines TRBV11-2 with TRBJ1-1; possible D gene TRBD1, 6 bases. Sequenced: blood. This TCR derives from a man aged 30 to 39 in good health. The DNA of the CDR3 is TGTGCCAGCAGCTCGATAGGACAGCGACTGGCGGCTGAAGCTTTCTTT. Translation: CASSSIGQRLAAEAFF.